This record concerns one T cell receptor beta chain sequence. Its specificity is unknown. A read error may produce the germline difference seen at one junction end. The CDR3 consists of 16 residues. Germline assignment: CDR1 SGHAT and CDR2 FQNNGV. This sample stems from a study of T cell responses to AZD1222 COVID-19 vaccine. Overall study results and limits: The study identified only five or six AZD1222 recipients as seropositive at baseline. The study found vaccine-associated CD4 TCRs spanning spike, dominant at 160-218 and 743-854.

The assay was immunoSEQ multiplex PCR, and TCRdb's table has in-frame clones only and misses some. Counted here are around 130,000 clones, approximately 86% occurring once; the ten biggest clones make up roughly 12%. The receptor comes from an adult in good health. J is TRBJ2-7 and V is TRBV11-2; 12 bases are shared with TRBD1. This specimen consisted of peripheral blood, obtained on day 0 of AZD1222 vaccination. In DNA, the CDR3 is TGTGCCAGCAGCCTAGAGAGGGACAGGGGGCGAAACGAGCAGTACTTC. Its translation: CASSLERDRGRNEQYF.